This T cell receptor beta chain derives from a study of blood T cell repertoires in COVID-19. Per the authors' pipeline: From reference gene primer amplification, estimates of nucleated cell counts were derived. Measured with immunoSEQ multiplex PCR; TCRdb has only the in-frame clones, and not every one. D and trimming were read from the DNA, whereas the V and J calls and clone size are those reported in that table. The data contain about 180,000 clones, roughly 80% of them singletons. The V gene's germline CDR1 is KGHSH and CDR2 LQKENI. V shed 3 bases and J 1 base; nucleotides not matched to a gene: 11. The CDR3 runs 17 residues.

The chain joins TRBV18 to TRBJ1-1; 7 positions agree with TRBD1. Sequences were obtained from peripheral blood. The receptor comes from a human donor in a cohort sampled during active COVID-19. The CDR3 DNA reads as TGTGCCAGCTCACCTGAACTTTGGACAGGACCGAACACTGAAGCTTTCTTT. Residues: CASSPELWTGPNTEAFF. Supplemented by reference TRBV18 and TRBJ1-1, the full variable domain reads NAGVMQNPRHLVRRRGQEARLRCSPMKGHSHVYWYRQLPEEGLKFMVYLQKENIIDESGMPKERFSAEFPKEGPSILRIQQVVRGDSAAYFCASSPELWTGPNTEAFFGQGTRLTVV.